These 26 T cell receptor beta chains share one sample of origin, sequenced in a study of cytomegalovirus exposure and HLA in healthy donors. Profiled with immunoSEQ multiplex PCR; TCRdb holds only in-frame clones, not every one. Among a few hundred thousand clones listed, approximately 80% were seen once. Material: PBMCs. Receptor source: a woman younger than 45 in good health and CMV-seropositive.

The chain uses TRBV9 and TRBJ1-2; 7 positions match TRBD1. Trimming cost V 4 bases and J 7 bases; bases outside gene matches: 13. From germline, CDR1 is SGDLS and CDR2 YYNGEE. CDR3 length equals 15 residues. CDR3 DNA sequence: TGTGCCAGCAGCAGAGATCCGACAGGGATCGGTGGCTACACCTTC. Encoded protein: CASSRDPTGIGGYTF. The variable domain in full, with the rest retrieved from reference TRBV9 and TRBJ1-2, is DSGVTQTPKHLITATGQRVTLRCSPRSGDLSVYWYQQSLDQGLQFLIQYYNGEERAKGNILERFSAQQFPDLHSELNLSSLELGDSALYFCASSRDPTGIGGYTFGSGTRLTVV.

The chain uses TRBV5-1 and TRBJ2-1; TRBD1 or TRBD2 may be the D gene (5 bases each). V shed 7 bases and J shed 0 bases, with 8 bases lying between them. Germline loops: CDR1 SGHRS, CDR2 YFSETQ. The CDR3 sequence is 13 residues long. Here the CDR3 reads CASGGTSYNEQFF. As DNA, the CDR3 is TGCGCCAGCGGGGGTACCTCCTACAATGAGCAGTTCTTC.

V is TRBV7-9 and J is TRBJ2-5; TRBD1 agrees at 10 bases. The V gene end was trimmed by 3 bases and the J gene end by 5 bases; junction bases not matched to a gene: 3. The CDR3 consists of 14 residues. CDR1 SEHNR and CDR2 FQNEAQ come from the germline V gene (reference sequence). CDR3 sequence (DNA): TGTGCCAGCAGCTTCCCGACAGGGGGCGAGACCCAGTACTTC. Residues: CASSFPTGGETQYF.

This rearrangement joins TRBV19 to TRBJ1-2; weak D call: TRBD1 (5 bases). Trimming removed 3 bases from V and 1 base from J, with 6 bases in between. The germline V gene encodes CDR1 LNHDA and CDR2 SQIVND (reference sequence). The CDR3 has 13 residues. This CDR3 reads CASSIGGNYGYTF. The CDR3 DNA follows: TGTGCCAGTAGTATCGGGGGTAACTATGGCTACACCTTC.

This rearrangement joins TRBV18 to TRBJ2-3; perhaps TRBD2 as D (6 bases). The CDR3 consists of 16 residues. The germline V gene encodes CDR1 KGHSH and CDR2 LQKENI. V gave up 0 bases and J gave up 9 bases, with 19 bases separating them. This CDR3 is CASSPPETGDEGTQYF. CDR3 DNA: TGTGCCAGCTCACCACCGGAAACGGGAGACGAAGGAACGCAGTATTTT.

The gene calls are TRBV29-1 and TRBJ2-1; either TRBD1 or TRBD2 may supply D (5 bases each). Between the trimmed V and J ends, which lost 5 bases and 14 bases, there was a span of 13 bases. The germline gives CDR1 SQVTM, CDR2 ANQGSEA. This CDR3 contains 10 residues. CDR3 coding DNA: TGCAGCGTTCGGGACCGTGGGGAGTTCTTC. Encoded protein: CSVRDRGEFF.

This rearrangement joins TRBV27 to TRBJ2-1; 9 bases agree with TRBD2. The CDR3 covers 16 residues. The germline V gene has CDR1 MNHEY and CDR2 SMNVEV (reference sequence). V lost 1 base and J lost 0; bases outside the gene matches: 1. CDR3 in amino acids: CASSLFSGSSYNEQFF. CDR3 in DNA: TGTGCCAGCAGTTTATTTAGCGGGAGCTCCTACAATGAGCAGTTCTTC.

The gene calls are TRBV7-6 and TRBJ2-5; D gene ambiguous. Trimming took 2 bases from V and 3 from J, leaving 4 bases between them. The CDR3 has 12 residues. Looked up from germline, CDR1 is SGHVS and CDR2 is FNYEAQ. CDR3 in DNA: TGTGCCAGCAGCTTATCAGAAGAGACCCAGTACTTC. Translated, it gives CASSLSEETQYF.

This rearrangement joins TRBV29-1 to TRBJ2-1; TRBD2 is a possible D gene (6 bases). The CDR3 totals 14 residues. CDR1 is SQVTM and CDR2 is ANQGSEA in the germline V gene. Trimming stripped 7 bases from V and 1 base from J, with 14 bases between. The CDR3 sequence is CSGDGSGSYNEQFF. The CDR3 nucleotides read TGCAGCGGTGACGGGAGCGGATCCTACAATGAGCAGTTCTTC.

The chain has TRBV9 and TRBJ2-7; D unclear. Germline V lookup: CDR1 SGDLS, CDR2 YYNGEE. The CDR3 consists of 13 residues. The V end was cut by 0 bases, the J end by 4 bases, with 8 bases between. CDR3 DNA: TGTGCCAGCAGCGTAGCTTGGGGATACGAGCAGTACTTC. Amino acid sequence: CASSVAWGYEQYF.

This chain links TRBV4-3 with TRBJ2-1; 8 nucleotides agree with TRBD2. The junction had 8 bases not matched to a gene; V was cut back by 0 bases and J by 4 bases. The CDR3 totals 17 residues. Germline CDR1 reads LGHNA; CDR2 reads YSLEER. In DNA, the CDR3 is TGCGCCAGCAGCCAAGACCGGGTTGCGGGAGGTTACAATGAGCAGTTCTTC. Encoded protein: CASSQDRVAGGYNEQFF.

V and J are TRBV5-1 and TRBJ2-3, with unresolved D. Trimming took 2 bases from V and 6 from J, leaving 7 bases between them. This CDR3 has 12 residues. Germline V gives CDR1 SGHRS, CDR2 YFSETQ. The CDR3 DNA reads TGCGCCAGCAGCTTCAATGGGGATACGCAGTATTTT. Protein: CASSFNGDTQYF.

The CDR3 reads CAIRGTEYNEQFF. CDR3 nucleotides: TGTGCCATCAGGGGGACAGAATACAATGAGCAGTTCTTC. V gene TRBV10-3 combines with J gene TRBJ2-1; 7 positions agree with TRBD1. With V trimmed by 6 bases and J by 4 bases, 3 bases remained unmatched. Germline CDR1 and CDR2: ENHRY and SYGVKD. The CDR3 is made up of 13 amino acids.

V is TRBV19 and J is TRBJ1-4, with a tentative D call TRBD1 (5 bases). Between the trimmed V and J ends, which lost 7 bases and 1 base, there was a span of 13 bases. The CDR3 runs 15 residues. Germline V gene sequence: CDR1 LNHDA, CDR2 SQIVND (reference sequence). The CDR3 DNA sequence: TGTGCCAGTACCGATGGGGCATTAACTAATGAAAAACTGTTTTTT. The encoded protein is CASTDGALTNEKLFF.

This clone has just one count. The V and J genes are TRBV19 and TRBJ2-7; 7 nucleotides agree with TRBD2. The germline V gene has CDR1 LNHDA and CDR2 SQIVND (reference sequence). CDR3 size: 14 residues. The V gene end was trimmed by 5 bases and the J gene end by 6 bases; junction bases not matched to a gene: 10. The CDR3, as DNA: TGTGCCAGTAGTCCCCAAGCGGGAACGGGCGAGCAGTACTTC. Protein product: CASSPQAGTGEQYF. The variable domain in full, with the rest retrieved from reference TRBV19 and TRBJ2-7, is DGGITQSPKYLFRKEGQNVTLSCEQNLNHDAMYWYRQDPGQGLRLIYYSQIVNDFQKGDIAEGYSVSREKKESFPLTVTSAQKNPTAFYLCASSPQAGTGEQYFGPGTRLTVT.

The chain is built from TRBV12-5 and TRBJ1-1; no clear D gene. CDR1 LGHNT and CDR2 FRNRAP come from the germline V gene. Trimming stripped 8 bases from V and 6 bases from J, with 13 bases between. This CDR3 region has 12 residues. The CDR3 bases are TGTGCTAGTTCTTTCGGAGTGGCTGAAGCTTTCTTT. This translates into CASSFGVAEAFF.

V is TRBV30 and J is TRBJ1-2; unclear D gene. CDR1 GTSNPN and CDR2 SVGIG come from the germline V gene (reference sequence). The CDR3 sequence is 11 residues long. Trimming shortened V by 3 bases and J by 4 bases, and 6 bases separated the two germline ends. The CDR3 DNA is TGTGCCTGGAGGGATGCCTATGGCTACACCTTC. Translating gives CAWRDAYGYTF. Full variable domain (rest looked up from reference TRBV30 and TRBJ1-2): SQTIHQWPATLVQPVGSPLSLECTVEGTSNPNLYWYRQAAGRGLQLLFYSVGIGQISSEVPQNLSASRPQDRQFILSSKKLLLSDSGFYLCAWRDAYGYTFGSGTRLTVV.

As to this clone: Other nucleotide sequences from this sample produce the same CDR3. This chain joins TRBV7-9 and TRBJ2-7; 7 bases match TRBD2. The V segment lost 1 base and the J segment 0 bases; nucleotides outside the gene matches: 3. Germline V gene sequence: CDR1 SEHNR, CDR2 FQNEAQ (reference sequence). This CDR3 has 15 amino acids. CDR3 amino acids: CASSLVGGSSYEQYF. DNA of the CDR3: TGTGCCAGCAGCTTAGTCGGCGGGAGCTCCTACGAGCAGTACTTC.

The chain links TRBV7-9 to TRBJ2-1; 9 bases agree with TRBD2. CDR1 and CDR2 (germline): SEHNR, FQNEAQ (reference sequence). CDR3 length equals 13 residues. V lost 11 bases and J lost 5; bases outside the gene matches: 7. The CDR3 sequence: CAQMTSGNNEQFF. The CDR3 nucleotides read TGTGCCCAAATGACTAGCGGCAACAATGAGCAGTTCTTC.

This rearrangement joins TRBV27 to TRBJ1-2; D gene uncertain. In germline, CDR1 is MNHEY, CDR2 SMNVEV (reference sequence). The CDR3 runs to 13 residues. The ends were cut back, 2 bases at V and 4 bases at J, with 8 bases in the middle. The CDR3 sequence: CASSLGVGYGYTF. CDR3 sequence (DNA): TGTGCCAGCAGTTTAGGCGTTGGCTATGGCTACACCTTC.

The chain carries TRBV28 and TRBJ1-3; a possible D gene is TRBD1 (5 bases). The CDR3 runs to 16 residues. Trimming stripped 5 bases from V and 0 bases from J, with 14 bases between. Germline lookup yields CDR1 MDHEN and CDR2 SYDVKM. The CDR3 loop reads CASSIIRQSSGNTIYF. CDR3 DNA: TGTGCCAGCAGTATAATAAGACAGAGCTCTGGAAACACCATATATTTT.

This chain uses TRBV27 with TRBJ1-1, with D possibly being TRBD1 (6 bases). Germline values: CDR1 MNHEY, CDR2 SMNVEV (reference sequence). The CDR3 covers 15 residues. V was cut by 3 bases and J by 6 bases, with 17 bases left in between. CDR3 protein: CASSFKGTRGSEAFF. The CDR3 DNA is TGTGCCAGCAGTTTTAAAGGGACACGCGGCTCTGAAGCTTTCTTT.

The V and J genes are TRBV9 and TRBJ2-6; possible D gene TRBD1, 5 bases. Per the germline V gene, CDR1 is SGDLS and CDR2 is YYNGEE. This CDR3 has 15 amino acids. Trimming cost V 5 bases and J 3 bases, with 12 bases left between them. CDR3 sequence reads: CASSRIGVGANVLTF. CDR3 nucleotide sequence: TGTGCCAGCAGTCGTATAGGGGTTGGGGCCAACGTCCTGACTTTC.

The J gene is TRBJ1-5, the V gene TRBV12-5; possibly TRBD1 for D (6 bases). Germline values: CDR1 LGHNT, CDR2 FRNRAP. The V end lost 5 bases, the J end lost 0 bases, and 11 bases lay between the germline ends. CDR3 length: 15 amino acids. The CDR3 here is CASGAGQYSNQPQHF. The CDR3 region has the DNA TGTGCTAGTGGTGCAGGACAGTATAGCAATCAGCCCCAGCATTTT.

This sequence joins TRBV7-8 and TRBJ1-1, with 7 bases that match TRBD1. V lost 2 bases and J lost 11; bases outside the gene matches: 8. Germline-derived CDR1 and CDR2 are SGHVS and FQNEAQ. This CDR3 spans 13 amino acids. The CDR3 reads CASSLSATGTAFF. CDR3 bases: TGTGCCAGCAGCTTAAGTGCGACAGGGACGGCTTTCTTT.

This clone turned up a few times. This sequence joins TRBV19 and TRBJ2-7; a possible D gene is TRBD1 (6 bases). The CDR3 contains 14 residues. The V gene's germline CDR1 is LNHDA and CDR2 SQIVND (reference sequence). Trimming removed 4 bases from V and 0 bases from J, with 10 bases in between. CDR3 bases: TGTGCCAGTAGTACACAGGGTTCCTCCTACGAGCAGTACTTC. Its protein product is CASSTQGSSYEQYF.